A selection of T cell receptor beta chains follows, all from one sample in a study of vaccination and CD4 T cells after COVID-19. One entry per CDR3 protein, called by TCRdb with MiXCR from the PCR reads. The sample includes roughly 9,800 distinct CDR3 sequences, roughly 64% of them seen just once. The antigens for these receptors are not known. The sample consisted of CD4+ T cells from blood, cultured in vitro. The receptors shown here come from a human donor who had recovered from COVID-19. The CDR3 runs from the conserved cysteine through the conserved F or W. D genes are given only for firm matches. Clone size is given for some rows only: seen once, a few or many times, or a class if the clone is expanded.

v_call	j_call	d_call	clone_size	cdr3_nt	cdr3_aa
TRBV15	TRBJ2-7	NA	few	TGTGCCACCAGCGTAGACAGGAGCCCCTACGAGCAGTACTTC	CATSVDRSPYEQYF
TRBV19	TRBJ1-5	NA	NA	TGTGCCAGTAGACAAGACAGGAAGAATCAGCCCCAGCATTTT	CASRQDRKNQPQHF
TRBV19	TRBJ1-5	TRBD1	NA	TGTGCCAGTAGTATGACAGGGGCAGGGCGGCCCCAGCATTTT	CASSMTGAGRPQHF
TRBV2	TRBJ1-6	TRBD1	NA	TGTGCCAGCAGTCTCGACAGGGTGGACAATTCACCCCTCCACTTT	CASSLDRVDNSPLHF
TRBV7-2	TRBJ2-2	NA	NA	TGTGCCAGCAGCTCCGCTACCGGGGAGCTGTTTTTT	CASSSATGELFF
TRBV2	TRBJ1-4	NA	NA	TGTGCCAGCAGTGCTTCGGGGGCAACTAATGAAAAACTGTTTTTT	CASSASGATNEKLFF
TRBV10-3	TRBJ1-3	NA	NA	TGTGCCATCAGTGAGTCAGGGGACGGAAACACCATATATTTT	CAISESGDGNTIYF
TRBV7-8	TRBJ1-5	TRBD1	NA	TGTGCCAGCAGCCAAGGCACAGGGGGGCTAACTCAGCCCCAGCATTTT	CASSQGTGGLTQPQHF
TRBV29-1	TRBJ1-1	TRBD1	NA	TGCAGCGTTGACCAGGGGGAGGGCACTGAAGCTTTCTTT	CSVDQGEGTEAFF
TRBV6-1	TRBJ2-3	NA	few	TGTGCCAGCAGTGGGTGGAGATCTAGCACAGATACGCAGTATTTT	CASSGWRSSTDTQYF
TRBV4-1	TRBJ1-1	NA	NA	TGCGCCAGCAGCCGCCGTCATGGGGGGAACACTGAAGCTTTCTTT	CASSRRHGGNTEAFF
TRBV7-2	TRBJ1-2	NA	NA	TGTGCCAGCAGCTTAGGACCGGGACGGAACTATGGCTACACCTTC	CASSLGPGRNYGYTF
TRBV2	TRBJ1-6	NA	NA	TGTGCCAGCAGACTTGACCGCGTCTATAATTCACCCCTCCACTTT	CASRLDRVYNSPLHF
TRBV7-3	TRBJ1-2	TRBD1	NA	TGTGCCAGCAGCTACGACAGGGCGGGGGGCTACACCTTC	CASSYDRAGGYTF
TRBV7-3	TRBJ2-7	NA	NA	TGTGCCAGCAGCTTAAGCGCAGGGAGCAACTACGAGCAGTACTTC	CASSLSAGSNYEQYF
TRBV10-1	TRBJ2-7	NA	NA	TGCGCCAGCTCCAGGGACTCCTACGAGCAGTACTTC	CASSRDSYEQYF
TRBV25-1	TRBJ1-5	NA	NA	TGTGCCAGCAGTGAAGGTACGACTTATAGCAATCAGCCCCAGCATTTT	CASSEGTTYSNQPQHF
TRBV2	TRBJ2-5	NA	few	TGTGCCAGCAAGGGTCGCCTCAGAGGGAGCGCCCAAGAGACCCAGTACTTC	CASKGRLRGSAQETQYF
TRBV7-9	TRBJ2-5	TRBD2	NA	TGTGCCAGCAGCTTAGGACCGGGACTAGCGGGAAGGTCACAAGAGACCCAGTACTTC	CASSLGPGLAGRSQETQYF
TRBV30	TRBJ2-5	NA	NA	TGTGCCTGGAGGGACAGAGGCCAAGAGACCCAGTACTTC	CAWRDRGQETQYF
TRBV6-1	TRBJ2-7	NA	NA	TGTGCCAGCAGTCGGCGAGCGGATCAATACGAGCAGTACTTC	CASSRRADQYEQYF
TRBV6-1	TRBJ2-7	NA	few	TGTGCCAGCAGTGCCCCCCGGGACACCCCGTTACAGTACTTC	CASSAPRDTPLQYF
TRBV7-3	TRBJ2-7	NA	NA	TGTGCCAGCAGCCAAGGCGGCGGGGACTACGAGCAGTACTTC	CASSQGGGDYEQYF
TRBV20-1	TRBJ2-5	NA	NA	TGCAGTGCCGAGACAGAAGACGAGACCCAGTACTTC	CSAETEDETQYF
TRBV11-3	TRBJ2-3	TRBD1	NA	TGTGCCAGCAGCTCGGGACAGCCAGATACGCAGTATTTT	CASSSGQPDTQYF